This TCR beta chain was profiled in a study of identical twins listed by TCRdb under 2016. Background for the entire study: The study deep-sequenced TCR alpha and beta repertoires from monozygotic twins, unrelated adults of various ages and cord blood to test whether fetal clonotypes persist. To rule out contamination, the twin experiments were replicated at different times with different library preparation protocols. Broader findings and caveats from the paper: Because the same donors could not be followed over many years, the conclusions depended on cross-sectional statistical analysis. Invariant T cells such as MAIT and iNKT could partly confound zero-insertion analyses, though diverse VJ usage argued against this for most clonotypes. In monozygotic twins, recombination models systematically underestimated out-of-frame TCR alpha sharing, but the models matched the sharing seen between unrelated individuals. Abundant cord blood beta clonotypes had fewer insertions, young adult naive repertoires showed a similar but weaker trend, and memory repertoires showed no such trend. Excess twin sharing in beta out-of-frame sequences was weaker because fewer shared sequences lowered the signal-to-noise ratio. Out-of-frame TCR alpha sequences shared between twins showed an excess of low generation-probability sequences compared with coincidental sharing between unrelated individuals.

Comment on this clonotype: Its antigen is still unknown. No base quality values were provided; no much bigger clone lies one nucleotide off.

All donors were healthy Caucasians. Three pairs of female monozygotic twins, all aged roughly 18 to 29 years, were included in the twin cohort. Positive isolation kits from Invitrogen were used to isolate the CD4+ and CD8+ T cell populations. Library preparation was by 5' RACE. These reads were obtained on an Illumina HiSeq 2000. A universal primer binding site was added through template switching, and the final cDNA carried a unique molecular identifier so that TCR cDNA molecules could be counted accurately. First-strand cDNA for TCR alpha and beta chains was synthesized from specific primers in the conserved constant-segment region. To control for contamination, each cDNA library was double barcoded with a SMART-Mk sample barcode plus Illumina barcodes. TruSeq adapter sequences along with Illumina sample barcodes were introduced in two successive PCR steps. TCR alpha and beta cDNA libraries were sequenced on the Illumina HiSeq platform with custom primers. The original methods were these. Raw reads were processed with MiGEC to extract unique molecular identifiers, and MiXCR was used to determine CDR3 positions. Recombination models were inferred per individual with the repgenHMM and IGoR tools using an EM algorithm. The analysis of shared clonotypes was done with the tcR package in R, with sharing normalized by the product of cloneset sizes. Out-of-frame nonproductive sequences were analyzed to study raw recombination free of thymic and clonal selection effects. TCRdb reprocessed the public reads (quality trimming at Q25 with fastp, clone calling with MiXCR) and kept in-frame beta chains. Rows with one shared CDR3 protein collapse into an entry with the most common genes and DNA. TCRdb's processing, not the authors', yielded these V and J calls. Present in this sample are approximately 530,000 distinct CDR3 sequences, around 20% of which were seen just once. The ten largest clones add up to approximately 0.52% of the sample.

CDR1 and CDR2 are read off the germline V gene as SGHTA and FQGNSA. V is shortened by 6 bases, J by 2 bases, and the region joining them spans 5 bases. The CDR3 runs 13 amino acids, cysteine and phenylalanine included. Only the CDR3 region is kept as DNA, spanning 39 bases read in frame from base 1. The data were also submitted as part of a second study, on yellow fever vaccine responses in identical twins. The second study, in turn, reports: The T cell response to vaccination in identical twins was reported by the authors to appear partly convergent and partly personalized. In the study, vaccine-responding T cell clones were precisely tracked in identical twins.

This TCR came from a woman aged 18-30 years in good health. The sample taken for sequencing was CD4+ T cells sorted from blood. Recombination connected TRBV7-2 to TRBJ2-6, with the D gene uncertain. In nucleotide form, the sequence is TGTGCCAGCAGTTATGCTGGGGCCAACGTCCTGACTTTC. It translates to CASSYAGANVLTF.